This T cell receptor beta chain was recovered during a study of blood T cell repertoires in COVID-19. Looked up from germline, CDR1 is MDHEN and CDR2 is SYDVKM. The CDR3 length is 16 residues. V lost 6 bases and J 1 base, leaving 16 bases between the germline ends. TCRdb's copy holds only in-frame clones and misses some; the assay was immunoSEQ multiplex PCR. The sample holds a few hundred thousand clones, approximately 86% seen once. Recruits, aged roughly 18 to 89 years, lived in around 24 US areas. Participants had their cohort set by participant-reported clinical history. The rearrangement uses TRBV28 and TRBJ1-3, with D perhaps matching TRBD1 (5 bases). This receptor was identified in a young woman who had recovered from COVID-19. Sample: PBMCs or T cells enriched from blood (not recorded which). The CDR3 DNA follows: TGTGCCAGCAGCCTTGACAGCCTGTTTTCTGGAAACACCATATATTTT. It is translated as CASSLDSLFSGNTIYF.